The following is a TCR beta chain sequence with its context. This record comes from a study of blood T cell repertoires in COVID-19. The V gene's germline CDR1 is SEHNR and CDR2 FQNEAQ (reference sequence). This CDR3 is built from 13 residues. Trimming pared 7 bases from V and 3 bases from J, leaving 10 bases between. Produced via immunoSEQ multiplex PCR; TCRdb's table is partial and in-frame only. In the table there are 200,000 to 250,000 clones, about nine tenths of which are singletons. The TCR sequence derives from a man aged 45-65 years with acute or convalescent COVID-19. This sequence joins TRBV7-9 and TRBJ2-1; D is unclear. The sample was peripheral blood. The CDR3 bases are TGTGCCAGCAAACTGACAAGCTACAATGAGCAGTTCTTC. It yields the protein CASKLTSYNEQFF.